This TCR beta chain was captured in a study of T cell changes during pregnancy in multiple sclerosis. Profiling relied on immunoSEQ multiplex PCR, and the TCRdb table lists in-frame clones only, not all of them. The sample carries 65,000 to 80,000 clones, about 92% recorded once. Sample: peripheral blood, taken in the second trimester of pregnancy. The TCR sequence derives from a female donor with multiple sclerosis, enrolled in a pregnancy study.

The DNA for the CDR3 is TGTGCCAGCAGTTTCTGGTCAGGGGGCGTCCTTAATGAAAAACTGTTTTTT. It translates to CASSFWSGGVLNEKLFF. The rearrangement links TRBV27 to TRBJ1-4; 8 bases align to TRBD1. V lost 3 bases, J lost 4 bases, and 10 bases stayed unmatched. CDR3 length equals 17 residues. The germline CDR1 and CDR2 sequences are MNHEY and SMNVEV (reference sequence).